This T cell receptor (beta chain) is from a study of T cell repertoires in cytomegalovirus infection. Whole-study context: Newly reported HLA-C-restricted and thoroughly characterized HLA-B-restricted CMV epitopes were employed. Carrying CMV and the relevant HLA type showed in public TCR beta signatures.

Study outcomes and limitations: HLA-C-restricted TCR beta clonotypes specific for CMV led the ex vivo response. People with CMV and the relevant HLA were identified by cumulative public TCR beta family frequency.

The germline gives CDR1 SGHVS, CDR2 FQNEAQ. The CDR3 is 14 amino acids. With 0 bases clipped from V and 6 bases from J, the junction kept 0 bases outside the gene matches. As to this clonotype: Its antigen is not identified.

TCRdb re-derived calls from the reads in MiXCR, one entry per CDR3 protein. The sample consists of about 700,000 distinct CDR3 sequences, 30% to 35% of them appearing once. The source of this sequence is a human donor in good health (CMV status not recorded). Some clones in this sample may be carry-over from other donors' samples. The gene calls are TRBV7-8 and TRBJ2-2; 8 bases match TRBD1. Material: cultured PBMCs, obtained from culture after CMV antigen stimulation. CDR3 nucleotides: TGTGCCAGCAGCTTAGCACAGGGGGCCGGGGAGCTGTTTTTT. As protein: CASSLAQGAGELFF.